Below are 22 T cell receptor beta chains sequenced from a single sample in a study of T cell repertoires in cytomegalovirus infection. TCRdb processed the reads anew with MiXCR; each CDR3 protein has one entry. The sample lists approximately 500,000 distinct CDR3 sequences, more than 15% occurring once. Sequencing used CD8+ T cells from PBMCs. The origin of the receptors is a human donor in good health (CMV status not recorded). Some clones in this sample may be carry-over from other donors' samples.

This clonotype has at least ten counts. The J gene is TRBJ2-5, the V gene TRBV7-9; TRBD1 matches 7 bases. Germline V CDR1 and CDR2: SEHNR, FQNEAQ (reference sequence). This CDR3 has 16 residues. The trim removed 5 bases at V and 4 bases at J, leaving 13 bases unmatched. The CDR3 region is CASSLEQGPKRETQYF. Written as DNA, the CDR3 is TGTGCCAGCAGCCTCGAACAGGGGCCTAAGCGAGAGACCCAGTACTTC.

J is TRBJ2-1 and V is TRBV9, with D hard to call. This CDR3 has 12 amino acids. Germline V CDR1 and CDR2: SGDLS, YYNGEE. The ends were cut back, 2 bases at V and 5 bases at J, with 5 bases in the middle. In DNA form, the CDR3 reads TGTGCCAGCAGCGTTGCTAACAATGAGCAGTTCTTC. This codes for CASSVANNEQFF. The whole variable domain, filled in from reference TRBV9 and TRBJ2-1, reads DSGVTQTPKHLITATGQRVTLRCSPRSGDLSVYWYQQSLDQGLQFLIQYYNGEERAKGNILERFSAQQFPDLHSELNLSSLELGDSALYFCASSVANNEQFFGPGTRLTVL.

With regard to this clonotype: Relative to the germline gene, one junction end is altered; a read error may explain this. V and J are TRBV4-1 and TRBJ2-1, with 10 bases lining up with TRBD2. The CDR3 has 17 residues. Germline V gene sequence: CDR1 MGHRA, CDR2 YSYEKL. The DNA of the CDR3 is TGTGCCAGCAGCCAAGATGGAGGGGCTAGCGGGAGCGATGAGCAGTTCTTC. Protein sequence: CASSQDGGASGSDEQFF.

The V and J genes are TRBV29-1 and TRBJ2-7; 8 bases are a match to TRBD2. Germline V gene sequence: CDR1 SQVTM, CDR2 ANQGSEA. The CDR3 runs 15 residues. J was trimmed by 4 bases and V by 1 base; bases with no gene match: 9. CDR3 nucleotides: TGCAGCGTTGAAGGGGCCACGGGGGGGCTATACGAGCAGTACTTC. Translating gives CSVEGATGGLYEQYF.

In regard to this clonotype: This clone may be a read error of a much larger clone one base away. This sequence joins TRBV7-4 and TRBJ2-7; 7 bases fit TRBD1. The V gene's germline CDR1 is SGHVT and CDR2 SQSDAQ. This CDR3 region has 14 residues. The CDR3 DNA is TGTGCCAGCAGCTCACAGGGGCCTAGCTACGGGCAGTACTTC. Protein product: CASSSQGPSYGQYF. Full variable domain (missing parts from reference TRBV7-4 and TRBJ2-7): GAGVSQSPRYKVAKRGRDVALRCDSISGHVTLYWYRQTLGQGSEVLTYSQSDAQRDKSGRPSGRFSAERPERSVSTLKIQRTEQGDSAVYLCASSSQGPSYGQYFGPGTRLTVT.

The chain carries TRBV25-1 and TRBJ1-1, with 8 bases lining up with TRBD1. The CDR3 is 17 amino acids. After removal of 1 base from V and 2 bases from J, the junction contained 9 bases not matched to a gene. CDR1 is MGHDK, CDR2 SYGVNS, per germline. In nucleotides, the CDR3 is TGTGCCAGCAGTGAATTTAGGTCAGGGGGCGACAACACTGAAGCTTTCTTT. Protein: CASSEFRSGGDNTEAFF.

This clonotype was counted only a few times. The CDR3 coding sequence is TGTGCTAGTGGTTTACCCGGGGTTGAAGCTTTCTTT. As protein: CASGLPGVEAFF. V and J are TRBV12-5 and TRBJ1-1; no definite D call. The CDR3 extends over 12 amino acids. Trimming removed 3 bases from V and 7 bases from J, with 9 bases in between. Germline CDR1 reads LGHNT; CDR2 reads FRNRAP.

This clonotype was detected ten times or more. The genes are TRBV28 and TRBJ2-6, with D uncertain. The germline gives CDR1 MDHEN, CDR2 SYDVKM. The CDR3 contains 15 residues. The V end was cut by 3 bases, the J end by 3 bases, with 9 bases between. The CDR3 sequence: CASSFMGSGANVLTF. In nucleotides, the CDR3 is TGTGCCAGCAGTTTCATGGGAAGTGGGGCCAACGTCCTGACTTTC.

This clonotype was detected a few times. The chain has TRBV6-5 and TRBJ1-4; unclear D gene. The CDR3 totals 13 residues. The germline gives CDR1 MNHEY, CDR2 SVGAGI. V was shortened by 1 base and J by 5 bases, with 5 bases between the two germline ends. The CDR3 nucleotides read TGTGCCAGCAGTTACTTGGGGAATGAAAAACTGTTTTTT. This encodes CASSYLGNEKLFF.

Concerning this clonotype: A read error is likely, as this CDR3 ends without the conserved phenylalanine or tryptophan. CDR3: CASTLSYEVLGNTEAFL. CDR3 coding DNA: TGTGCCAGCACCCTCTCGTACGAGGTATTGGGTAACACTGAAGCTTTCCTT. This chain links TRBV6-5 with TRBJ1-1; no clear D gene. Germline values: CDR1 MNHEY, CDR2 SVGAGI. V was shortened by 7 bases and J by 2 bases, with 23 bases between the two germline ends. The CDR3 spans 17 residues.

This clonotype was observed a few times. The V and J genes are TRBV27 and TRBJ2-1; D is uncertain. Germline assignment: CDR1 MNHEY and CDR2 SMNVEV (reference sequence). The CDR3 covers 12 residues. The V gene lost 6 bases and the J gene lost 6 bases, with 9 bases spanning the gap. CDR3 DNA sequence: TGTGCCAGCAGCCAGTATAGCAATGAGCAGTTCTTC. This encodes CASSQYSNEQFF.

The CDR3 is CASSPTPGGTRSPLHF. CDR3 in DNA: TGTGCCAGCAGTCCGACTCCGGGGGGTACGAGGTCACCCCTCCACTTT. V gene TRBV2 combines with J gene TRBJ1-6, with D tentatively TRBD1 (5 bases). The CDR3 has 16 amino acids. Looked up from germline, CDR1 is SNHLY and CDR2 is FYNNEI. Trimming shortened V by 5 bases and J by 10 bases, and 21 bases separated the two germline ends.

This clonotype showed up just a few times. V usage is TRBV12-3 or TRBV12-4 and J usage is TRBJ1-5, with TRBD1 matching 9 bases. CDR3 length: 17 amino acids. V dropped 4 bases and J dropped 5; count of bases not matched to a gene: 12. In nucleotides, the CDR3 is TGTGCCAGCAGTTCGCCGGACAGGGGCGAGTCTGATCAGCCCCAGCATTTT. It translates to CASSSPDRGESDQPQHF.

About this clonotype itself: Since a much larger clone is just one base distant, this may be a read error. The CDR3 does not close with the conserved phenylalanine or tryptophan, likely indicating a read error. The V gene is TRBV7-3, the J gene TRBJ2-2, with TRBD2 matching 7 bases. Germline lookup yields CDR1 SGHTA and CDR2 FQGTGA. This CDR3 has 13 amino acids. The V segment lost 8 bases and the J segment 7 bases; nucleotides outside the gene matches: 7. The CDR3 here is CASRIPGGGELFS. CDR3 coding DNA: TGTGCCAGCCGAATCCCGGGGGGCGGGGAGCTGTTTTCT.

This clonotype was detected a few times. This chain uses TRBV27 with TRBJ2-2; 8 nucleotides agree with TRBD1. CDR3 length equals 17 residues. The V gene's germline CDR1 is MNHEY and CDR2 SMNVEV (reference sequence). The trim removed 0 bases at V and 2 bases at J, leaving 5 bases unmatched. The CDR3 sequence is CASSLSSDRVNTGELFF. The CDR3 bases are TGTGCCAGCAGTTTATCTTCGGACAGGGTCAACACCGGGGAGCTGTTTTTT.

V and J are TRBV20-1 and TRBJ2-7; 7 nucleotides match TRBD1. Trimming took 2 bases from V and 5 from J; bases not matched to a gene: 3. Germline values: CDR1 DFQATT, CDR2 SNEGSKA (reference sequence). CDR3 length: 12 amino acids. The CDR3 spells CSARQDRHEQYF. The CDR3 DNA reads as TGCAGTGCTAGACAGGACAGGCACGAGCAGTACTTC.

This clonotype has a count of ten or more. J is TRBJ2-6 and V is TRBV7-6; 9 bases are a match to TRBD1. Germline V lookup: CDR1 SGHVS, CDR2 FNYEAQ. This CDR3 is built from 17 residues. V dropped 5 bases and J dropped 3; count of bases not matched to a gene: 8. This CDR3 reads CASSPGTGSYGANVLTF. CDR3 coding DNA: TGTGCCAGCAGCCCCGGGACAGGGTCTTATGGGGCCAACGTCCTGACTTTC.

This clonotype showed up just a few times. A much larger clone lies one base from this, so it may be a read error. The J gene is TRBJ2-7, the V gene TRBV5-8; the D is unclear. The germline V and J ends were trimmed by 3 bases and 3 bases, with 1 base remaining between them. The CDR3 covers 10 residues. The germline V gene encodes CDR1 SGHTS and CDR2 YDEGEE. CDR3 sequence (DNA): TGTGCCAGCAGCTACTACGAGCAGTACTTC. Its translation: CASSYYEQYF.

The gene calls are TRBV20-1 and TRBJ1-3; no firm D call. The CDR3 sequence is 16 residues long. From germline, CDR1 is DFQATT and CDR2 SNEGSKA (reference sequence). Deletions cut 7 bases from V and 0 bases from J, with 19 bases between. The CDR3 DNA is TGCAGTGTCCTTACCACCCGAGTGAGCTCTGGAAACACCATATATTTT. Protein sequence: CSVLTTRVSSGNTIYF.

The gene calls are TRBV20-1 and TRBJ1-3; tentatively, D is TRBD1 (6 bases). CDR1 is DFQATT, CDR2 SNEGSKA, per germline (reference sequence). Trimming pared 6 bases from V and 0 bases from J, leaving 15 bases between. This CDR3 region has 15 residues. The CDR3 loop reads CSAAARDISGNTIYF. Written as DNA, the CDR3 is TGCAGTGCCGCCGCTCGGGACATCTCTGGAAACACCATATATTTT.

The sample holds many counts of this clonotype. This chain uses TRBV7-9 with TRBJ2-7; the D is unclear. CDR1 is SEHNR and CDR2 is FQNEAQ in the germline V gene (reference sequence). The CDR3 length is 12 residues. The germline V and J ends were trimmed by 1 base and 2 bases, with 3 bases remaining between them. The CDR3 DNA sequence: TGTGCCAGCAGCTTAGAAACCTACGAGCAGTACTTC. Translation gives CASSLETYEQYF.

This clonotype was seen at least ten times. The chain is built from TRBV14 and TRBJ2-7; D possibly corresponds to TRBD1 (5 bases). The ends were cut back, 0 bases at V and 2 bases at J, with 8 bases in the middle. Germline CDR1 is SGHDN and CDR2 is FVKESK. This CDR3 spans 14 amino acids. The CDR3, as DNA: TGTGCCAGCAGCCAAGAAGGGGTCCCCTACGAGCAGTACTTC. This codes for CASSQEGVPYEQYF.